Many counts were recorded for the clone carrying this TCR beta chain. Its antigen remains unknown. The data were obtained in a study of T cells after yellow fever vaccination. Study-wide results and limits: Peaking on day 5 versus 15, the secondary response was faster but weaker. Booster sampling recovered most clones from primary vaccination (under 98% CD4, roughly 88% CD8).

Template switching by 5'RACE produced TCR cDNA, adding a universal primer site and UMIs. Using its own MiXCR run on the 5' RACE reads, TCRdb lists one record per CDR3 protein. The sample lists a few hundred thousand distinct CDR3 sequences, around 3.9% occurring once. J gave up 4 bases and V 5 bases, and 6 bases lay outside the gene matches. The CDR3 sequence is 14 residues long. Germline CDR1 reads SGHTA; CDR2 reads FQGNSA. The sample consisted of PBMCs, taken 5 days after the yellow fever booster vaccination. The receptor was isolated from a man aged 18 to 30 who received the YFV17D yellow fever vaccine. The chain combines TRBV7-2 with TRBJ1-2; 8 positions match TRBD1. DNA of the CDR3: TGTGCCAGCAGCACGCAACAGGGGGTCTATGGCTACACCTTC. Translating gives CASSTQQGVYGYTF.